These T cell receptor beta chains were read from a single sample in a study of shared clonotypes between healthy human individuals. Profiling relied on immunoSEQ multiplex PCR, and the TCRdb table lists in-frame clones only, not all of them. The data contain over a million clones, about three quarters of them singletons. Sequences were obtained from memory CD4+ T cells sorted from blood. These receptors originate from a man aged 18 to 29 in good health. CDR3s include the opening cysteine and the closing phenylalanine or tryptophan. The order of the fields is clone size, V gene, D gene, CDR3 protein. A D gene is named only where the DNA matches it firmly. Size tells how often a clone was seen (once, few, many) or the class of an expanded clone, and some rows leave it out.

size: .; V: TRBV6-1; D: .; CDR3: CATTFQGYGQYF
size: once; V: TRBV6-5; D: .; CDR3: CASSYEGTGANVLTF
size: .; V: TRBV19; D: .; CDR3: CASTALPTRGGYGYTF
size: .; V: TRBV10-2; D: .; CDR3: CASSVHDGRYEQYF
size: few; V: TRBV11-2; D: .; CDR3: CASSPTRGPSLAFF
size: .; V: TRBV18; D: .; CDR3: CASSRDEGQPQHF
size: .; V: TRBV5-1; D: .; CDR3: CASSLGYENTEAFF
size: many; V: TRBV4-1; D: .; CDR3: CASSQDSNRAYSPLHF
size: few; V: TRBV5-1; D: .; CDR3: CASSLGVINTEAFF
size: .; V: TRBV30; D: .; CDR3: CAWSVTNEKLFF
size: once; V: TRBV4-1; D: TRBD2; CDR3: CASSQDLAGENTGELFF
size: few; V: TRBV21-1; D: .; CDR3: CASSKADRGRHNQPQHF
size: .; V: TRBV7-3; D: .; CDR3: CASSLSGAGISSDTQYF
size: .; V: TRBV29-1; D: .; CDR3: CSVVVTHEQYF
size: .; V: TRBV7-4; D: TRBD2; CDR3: CASSLEGASGFYTDTQYF
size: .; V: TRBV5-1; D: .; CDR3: CASSGSGHEELFF
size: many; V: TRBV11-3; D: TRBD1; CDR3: CASEDRGNSNQPQHF
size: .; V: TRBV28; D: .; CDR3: CAVLGTSRGANVLTF
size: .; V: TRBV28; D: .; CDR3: CASSFGTRYEQYF
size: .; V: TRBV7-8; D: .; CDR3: CASSLYDSYNEQFF
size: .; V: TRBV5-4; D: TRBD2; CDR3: CASSLAGTSGQNTQYF
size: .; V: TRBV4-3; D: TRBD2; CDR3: CASSQDLPSGRASLRQETQYF
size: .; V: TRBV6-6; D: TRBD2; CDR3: CASSPREAADTQYF
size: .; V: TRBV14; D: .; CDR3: CASSLITPWGIYEQYF
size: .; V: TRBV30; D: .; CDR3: CAWSYSAGNTIYF
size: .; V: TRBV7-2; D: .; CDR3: CASSLEAQSSYEQYF
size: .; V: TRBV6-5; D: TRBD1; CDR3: CASKVDRLRDNEQFF
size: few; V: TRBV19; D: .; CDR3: CASSIGVPTETQYF
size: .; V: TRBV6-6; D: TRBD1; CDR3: CASSPTGPRGTEAFF
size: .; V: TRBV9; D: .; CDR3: CASTLGGTGNTIYF
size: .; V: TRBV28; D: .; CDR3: CASSSPGYQETQYF
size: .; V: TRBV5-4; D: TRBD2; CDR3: CASSLGWAGGSYEQYF
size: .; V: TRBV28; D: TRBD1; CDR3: CASSSMGQETNYGYTF
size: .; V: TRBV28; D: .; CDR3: CASTLLGANYGYTF
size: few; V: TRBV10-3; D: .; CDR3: CAISELQVGSPLHF
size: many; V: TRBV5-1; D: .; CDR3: CASRLEGGYTF
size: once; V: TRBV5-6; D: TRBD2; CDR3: CASSRGLAATYEQYF
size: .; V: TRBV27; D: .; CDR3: CASYQGGNGSPLHF
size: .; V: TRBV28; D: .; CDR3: CASSLGGQVSSYGYTF
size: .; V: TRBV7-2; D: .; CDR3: CASSVGQPHSGNTIYF
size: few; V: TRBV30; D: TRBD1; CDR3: CAWSVGAGGEKLFF
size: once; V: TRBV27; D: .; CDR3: CASSISLQGPAGYTF
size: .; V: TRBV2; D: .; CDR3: CASNRERETEAFF
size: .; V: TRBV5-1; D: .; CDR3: CASSGGPDSPLHF
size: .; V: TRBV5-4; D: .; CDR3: CASSLELETQYF
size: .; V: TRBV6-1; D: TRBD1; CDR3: CASSEGTGLAQETQYF
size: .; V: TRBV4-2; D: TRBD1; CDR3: CASSQGRQGKKFF
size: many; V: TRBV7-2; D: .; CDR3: CASSSGQGMSNQPQHF
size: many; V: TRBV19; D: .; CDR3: CASTPGVTPGVEKLFF
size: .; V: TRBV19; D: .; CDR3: CASSIDLEGKNTEAFF
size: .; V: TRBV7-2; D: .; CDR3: CASSLVERHEQFF
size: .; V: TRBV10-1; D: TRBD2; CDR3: CASSGGSIKDTQYF
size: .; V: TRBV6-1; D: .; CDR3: CASSDDTLSNQPQHF
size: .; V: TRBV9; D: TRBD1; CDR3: CASSAGGSGTGGSTEAFF
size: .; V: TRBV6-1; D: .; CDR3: CASSPGNTEAFF